A selection of T cell receptor beta chains follows, all from one sample in a study of T cells after yellow fever vaccination. Each CDR3 protein is one row after TCRdb ran MiXCR on the 5' RACE reads. The table lists more than 45,000 distinct CDR3 sequences, about 5.6% of them singletons. The sequences come from PBMCs, either bulk or a sorted T-cell subset (CD4+, CD8+, memory, or dextramer-sorted; not recorded which), collected on the day of the yellow fever booster vaccination. These TCRs come from a man between 18 and 29 years old who received the YFV17D yellow fever vaccine. Both conserved end residues are part of each CDR3. A D gene is named only where the DNA matches it firmly. Not all rows give a size; the values are once, few, many and, for expanded clones, a class.

j_call: TRBJ1-1
v_call: TRBV5-6
clone_size: many
d_call: TRBD1
cdr3_nt: TGTGCCAGCAGCTACGACAGGGGTTCGAACACTGAAGCTTTCTTT
cdr3_aa: CASSYDRGSNTEAFF

j_call: TRBJ2-3
v_call: TRBV19
clone_size: NA
d_call: NA
cdr3_nt: TGTGCCAGTAGTATGGTAGCGGCAGATACGCAGTATTTT
cdr3_aa: CASSMVAADTQYF

j_call: TRBJ2-5
v_call: TRBV20-1
clone_size: NA
d_call: TRBD2
cdr3_nt: TGCAGTGCTAGGGGACTAGCGGGGGCTCAGACCCAGTACTTC
cdr3_aa: CSARGLAGAQTQYF

j_call: TRBJ2-5
v_call: TRBV7-8
clone_size: many
d_call: TRBD1
cdr3_nt: TGTGCCAGCAGCTCGACGACAGGGGGAAGGGAGACCCAGTACTTC
cdr3_aa: CASSSTTGGRETQYF

j_call: TRBJ2-2
v_call: TRBV5-1
clone_size: few
d_call: TRBD1
cdr3_nt: TGCGCCAGCAGCTTTAACAGGGGGATGACCGGGGAGCTGTTTTTT
cdr3_aa: CASSFNRGMTGELFF

j_call: TRBJ1-6
v_call: TRBV10-3
clone_size: many
d_call: TRBD1
cdr3_nt: TGTGCCATCAGCGAAGGGGACAGCTATTCACCCCTCCACTTT
cdr3_aa: CAISEGDSYSPLHF

j_call: TRBJ1-1
v_call: TRBV7-3
clone_size: NA
d_call: NA
cdr3_nt: TGTGCCAGCAGCTTAATGCAGGGGCCCAACACTGAAGCTTTCTTT
cdr3_aa: CASSLMQGPNTEAFF

j_call: TRBJ2-7
v_call: TRBV12-3/TRBV12-4
clone_size: many
d_call: NA
cdr3_nt: TGTGCCAGCAGTTTTCCCCCGGCGGGATACTACGAGCAGTACTTC
cdr3_aa: CASSFPPAGYYEQYF

j_call: TRBJ2-1
v_call: TRBV10-2
clone_size: NA
d_call: TRBD1
cdr3_nt: TGCGCCAGCAGCGGGACAGGTTTGGATGAGCAGTTCTTC
cdr3_aa: CASSGTGLDEQFF

j_call: TRBJ1-5
v_call: TRBV7-9
clone_size: many
d_call: NA
cdr3_nt: TGTGCCAGCAGCCCTACGAATCAGCCCCAGCATTTT
cdr3_aa: CASSPTNQPQHF

j_call: TRBJ1-6
v_call: TRBV3-1
clone_size: NA
d_call: NA
cdr3_nt: TGTGCCAGCAAACTTAGCTCCTATAATTCACCCCTCCACTTT
cdr3_aa: CASKLSSYNSPLHF

j_call: TRBJ2-1
v_call: TRBV4-1
clone_size: many
d_call: NA
cdr3_nt: TGCGCCAGCAGCTCACGCAGGGACTCCTACAATGAGCAGTTCTTC
cdr3_aa: CASSSRRDSYNEQFF

j_call: TRBJ2-1
v_call: TRBV5-4
clone_size: few
d_call: TRBD1
cdr3_nt: TGTGCCAGCCTGAGACAGGGGGTCGCTGAGCAGTTCTTC
cdr3_aa: CASLRQGVAEQFF

j_call: TRBJ2-1
v_call: TRBV13
clone_size: many
d_call: NA
cdr3_nt: TGTGCCAGCAGCCCCTTACAGGAGGATTTGTTTGAGCAGTTCTTC
cdr3_aa: CASSPLQEDLFEQFF

j_call: TRBJ2-2
v_call: TRBV12-3/TRBV12-4
clone_size: NA
d_call: NA
cdr3_nt: TGTGCCATCTTAGGGGGGCTGAACACCGGGGAGCTGTTTTTT
cdr3_aa: CAILGGLNTGELFF

j_call: TRBJ2-5
v_call: TRBV7-2
clone_size: few
d_call: NA
cdr3_nt: TGTGCCAGCAGCTTAAGGCCAGGAGAAGAGACCCAGTACTTC
cdr3_aa: CASSLRPGEETQYF

j_call: TRBJ1-5
v_call: TRBV20-1
clone_size: NA
d_call: TRBD1
cdr3_nt: TGCAGTGCTAGAGACCGACAGGGGCAGCCCCAGCATTTT
cdr3_aa: CSARDRQGQPQHF

j_call: TRBJ2-1
v_call: TRBV6-2/TRBV6-3
clone_size: many
d_call: TRBD1
cdr3_nt: TGTGCCAGCAAACTACAGACAGGGGGCGCCTTCAATGAGCAGTTCTTC
cdr3_aa: CASKLQTGGAFNEQFF

j_call: TRBJ2-1
v_call: TRBV7-2
clone_size: NA
d_call: NA
cdr3_nt: TGTGCCAGCACCTTGCAGTTAGGTAACCTTAACCGCAATGAGCAGTTCTTC
cdr3_aa: CASTLQLGNLNRNEQFF

j_call: TRBJ1-1
v_call: TRBV27
clone_size: many
d_call: NA
cdr3_nt: TGTGCCAGCAGTCTAGGCCGGGTTGCTGAAGCTTTCTTT
cdr3_aa: CASSLGRVAEAFF

j_call: TRBJ1-1
v_call: TRBV25-1
clone_size: many
d_call: NA
cdr3_nt: TGTGCCAGCAGTGAATTGGGGACGGTCACTGAAGCTTTCTTT
cdr3_aa: CASSELGTVTEAFF

j_call: TRBJ1-2
v_call: TRBV6-2/TRBV6-3
clone_size: few
d_call: TRBD1
cdr3_nt: TGTGCCGCTACCGGGACAGCAGTTGCCGATGGCTACACCTTC
cdr3_aa: CAATGTAVADGYTF

j_call: TRBJ1-5
v_call: TRBV4-3
clone_size: few
d_call: NA
cdr3_nt: TGCGCCAGCAGCCAGGCCGTATATAGCAATCAGCCCCAGCATTTT
cdr3_aa: CASSQAVYSNQPQHF

j_call: TRBJ2-4
v_call: TRBV12-3/TRBV12-4
clone_size: NA
d_call: NA
cdr3_nt: TGTGCCAGCAGTATCACCGGGGTTGGGTTCAAAAACATTCAGTACTTC
cdr3_aa: CASSITGVGFKNIQYF

j_call: TRBJ2-5
v_call: TRBV12-5
clone_size: many
d_call: NA
cdr3_nt: TGTGCTAGTGCCGTGGCCTCTCAGGAGACCCAGTACTTC
cdr3_aa: CASAVASQETQYF

j_call: TRBJ1-2
v_call: TRBV20-1
clone_size: many
d_call: NA
cdr3_nt: TGCAGTGCTAGGGGGATTACTAGCTATGGCTACACCTTC
cdr3_aa: CSARGITSYGYTF

j_call: TRBJ2-7
v_call: TRBV5-1
clone_size: many
d_call: TRBD1
cdr3_nt: TGCGCCAGCAGCCTAACCGGGACAGGGGCCTACGAGCAGTACTTC
cdr3_aa: CASSLTGTGAYEQYF

j_call: TRBJ2-5
v_call: TRBV5-5
clone_size: NA
d_call: NA
cdr3_nt: TGTGCCAGCAGCTTGTTCCGGATGCAGGAGACCCAGTACTTC
cdr3_aa: CASSLFRMQETQYF

j_call: TRBJ2-1
v_call: TRBV12-5
clone_size: few
d_call: NA
cdr3_nt: TGTGCTAGTGGTTTTTTGGTTGGGGGGCCCTTTGATGAGCAGTTCTTC
cdr3_aa: CASGFLVGGPFDEQFF

j_call: TRBJ2-5
v_call: TRBV4-1
clone_size: few
d_call: NA
cdr3_nt: TGCGCCAGCAGCCAAGATGGGGGCGGGCCTATACAAGAGACCCAGTACTTC
cdr3_aa: CASSQDGGGPIQETQYF

j_call: TRBJ1-6
v_call: TRBV6-2/TRBV6-3
clone_size: few
d_call: TRBD1
cdr3_nt: TGTGCCAGCAGTTACTTTGCCGGAGGGGGCAATTTGTATAATTCACCCCTCCACTTT
cdr3_aa: CASSYFAGGGNLYNSPLHF

j_call: TRBJ2-3
v_call: TRBV7-9
clone_size: many
d_call: TRBD2
cdr3_nt: TGTGCCAGCAGCTTAATTTGGCGGGGGGCAGATACGCAGTATTTT
cdr3_aa: CASSLIWRGADTQYF

j_call: TRBJ2-1
v_call: TRBV29-1
clone_size: NA
d_call: NA
cdr3_nt: TGCAGCGTTCTCGGGGTCCTCGGTGAGCAGTTCTTC
cdr3_aa: CSVLGVLGEQFF

j_call: TRBJ2-3
v_call: TRBV7-2
clone_size: few
d_call: NA
cdr3_nt: TGTGCCAGCAGCGAAAGACTGGATTCCTGGTCGGATACGCAGTATTTT
cdr3_aa: CASSERLDSWSDTQYF

j_call: TRBJ2-1
v_call: TRBV7-2
clone_size: many
d_call: TRBD1
cdr3_nt: TGTGCCAGCAGTAGGGGGCCCCCCAGGGGTGAGCAGTTCTTC
cdr3_aa: CASSRGPPRGEQFF

j_call: TRBJ2-5
v_call: TRBV20-1
clone_size: many
d_call: NA
cdr3_nt: TGCAGTGCCGATGAGCGGGCAGAGACCCAGTACTTC
cdr3_aa: CSADERAETQYF

j_call: TRBJ1-5
v_call: TRBV14
clone_size: many
d_call: NA
cdr3_nt: TGTGCCAGCAGCCAAGAATGGGGCCAGCCCCAGCATTTT
cdr3_aa: CASSQEWGQPQHF

j_call: TRBJ2-1
v_call: TRBV29-1
clone_size: many
d_call: NA
cdr3_nt: TGCAGCGTGACGGGGGTTAGCGGCTTCTACAATGAGCAGTTCTTC
cdr3_aa: CSVTGVSGFYNEQFF

j_call: TRBJ1-2
v_call: TRBV4-1
clone_size: few
d_call: NA
cdr3_nt: TGCGCCAGCAGCCAAGATACGGCAGCAACTAACTATGGCTACACCTTC
cdr3_aa: CASSQDTAATNYGYTF

j_call: TRBJ2-7
v_call: TRBV7-2
clone_size: many
d_call: TRBD2
cdr3_nt: TGTGCCAGCAGCTTAAGGCTAGCGGGGCCCTACGAGCAGTACTTC
cdr3_aa: CASSLRLAGPYEQYF

j_call: TRBJ2-5
v_call: TRBV4-1
clone_size: many
d_call: NA
cdr3_nt: TGCGCCAGCAGCCCGAGACAGACCCAAGAGACCCAGTACTTC
cdr3_aa: CASSPRQTQETQYF

j_call: TRBJ1-3
v_call: TRBV6-6
clone_size: NA
d_call: NA
cdr3_nt: TGTGCCAGCAGCCGGGAACAGGGACCTGGAAACACCATATATTTT
cdr3_aa: CASSREQGPGNTIYF

j_call: TRBJ2-7
v_call: TRBV20-1
clone_size: many
d_call: NA
cdr3_nt: TGCAGTGCTAGAGGGGGACTGGCATCCTACGAGCAGTACTTC
cdr3_aa: CSARGGLASYEQYF

j_call: TRBJ2-3
v_call: TRBV20-1
clone_size: few
d_call: TRBD2
cdr3_nt: TGCAGTGCTAGATCAGGGACTAGCGGGGGGGGAACAGATACGCAGTATTTT
cdr3_aa: CSARSGTSGGGTDTQYF

j_call: TRBJ2-7
v_call: TRBV7-9
clone_size: many
d_call: NA
cdr3_nt: TGTGCCAGCAGCTTTCATGGGGGTGAACTCCACGAGCAGTACTTC
cdr3_aa: CASSFHGGELHEQYF

j_call: TRBJ2-1
v_call: TRBV4-1
clone_size: many
d_call: TRBD2
cdr3_nt: TGCGCCAGCAGCCAAGACGCGCTAGCGGGGGGGCGCGAGCAGTTCTTC
cdr3_aa: CASSQDALAGGREQFF

j_call: TRBJ1-1
v_call: TRBV18
clone_size: few
d_call: NA
cdr3_nt: TGTGCCAGCTCACCAGTTTTATTTGAAGCTTTCTTT
cdr3_aa: CASSPVLFEAFF

j_call: TRBJ2-1
v_call: TRBV7-6
clone_size: many
d_call: NA
cdr3_nt: TGTGCCAGCAGCCGGCGGGATAACCGTGAGCAGTTCTTC
cdr3_aa: CASSRRDNREQFF

j_call: TRBJ1-6
v_call: TRBV4-3
clone_size: few
d_call: NA
cdr3_nt: TGCGCCAGCAGCCAATCTGGCACAGGGAATTCACCCCTCCACTTT
cdr3_aa: CASSQSGTGNSPLHF

j_call: TRBJ2-7
v_call: TRBV15
clone_size: many
d_call: TRBD1
cdr3_nt: TGTGCCACCAGCAGAGGACAGGGGGCCGACGAGCAGTACTTC
cdr3_aa: CATSRGQGADEQYF

j_call: TRBJ2-3
v_call: TRBV7-8
clone_size: NA
d_call: NA
cdr3_nt: TGTGCCAGCGGTAGTTGGGCCGACGGCACAGATACGCAGTATTTT
cdr3_aa: CASGSWADGTDTQYF

j_call: TRBJ1-4
v_call: TRBV29-1
clone_size: many
d_call: TRBD1
cdr3_nt: TGCAGCGCTGTACAGGGGGCAACTAATGAAAAACTGTTTTTT
cdr3_aa: CSAVQGATNEKLFF

j_call: TRBJ1-1
v_call: TRBV20-1
clone_size: NA
d_call: NA
cdr3_nt: TGCAGTGCTAGTACCTCAGGGGCCTGGAGGACTGAAGCTTTCTTT
cdr3_aa: CSASTSGAWRTEAFF

j_call: TRBJ2-2
v_call: TRBV14
clone_size: NA
d_call: NA
cdr3_nt: TGTGCCAGCAGCCAGACAGATGCGCACACCGGGGAGCTGTTTTTT
cdr3_aa: CASSQTDAHTGELFF

j_call: TRBJ2-7
v_call: TRBV27
clone_size: many
d_call: TRBD1
cdr3_nt: TGTGCCAGCAGTCCCCAAGGACAGGGGGTGTACGAGCAGTACTTC
cdr3_aa: CASSPQGQGVYEQYF

j_call: TRBJ2-7
v_call: TRBV7-6
clone_size: many
d_call: TRBD1
cdr3_nt: TGTGCCAGCAGCTTAGGGCAGGGGGCGGGGTACGAGCAGTACTTC
cdr3_aa: CASSLGQGAGYEQYF

j_call: TRBJ2-7
v_call: TRBV20-1
clone_size: many
d_call: NA
cdr3_nt: TGCAGTGCTAGTCGGGCAGGGGCCTCCTACGAGCAGTACTTC
cdr3_aa: CSASRAGASYEQYF

j_call: TRBJ1-1
v_call: TRBV4-2
clone_size: many
d_call: NA
cdr3_nt: TGTGCCAGCAGCCAGACCCTGGGGGGATTAGGTGACACTGAAGCTTTCTTT
cdr3_aa: CASSQTLGGLGDTEAFF

j_call: TRBJ2-1
v_call: TRBV5-1
clone_size: many
d_call: NA
cdr3_nt: TGCGCCAGCAGCTTGGTAGACAATGAGCAGTTCTTC
cdr3_aa: CASSLVDNEQFF